A single sample gave rise to the 2 T cell receptor beta chains below, sequenced in a study of T cell repertoires in cytomegalovirus infection. These TCRs are of unknown antigen specificity. TCRdb analysed the reads with MiXCR anew, one entry per CDR3 protein. The data hold under 450,000 distinct CDR3 sequences, with just under 35% observed a single time. The sequencing used cultured PBMCs, collected from culture after CMV antigen stimulation. These receptors originate from a human donor in good health (CMV status not recorded). Some clones in this sample may be carry-over from other donors' samples.

The rearrangement uses TRBV6-2 or TRBV6-3 and TRBJ2-5, with 7 bases aligning to TRBD1. Germline CDR1 reads MNHEY; CDR2 reads SVGEGT. There are 14 residues in the CDR3. V was pared by 6 bases and J by 4 bases, with 8 bases of the junction left unmatched. This chain's CDR3 is CASSTPRQGETQYF. The DNA of the CDR3 is TGTGCCAGCAGCACCCCACGACAGGGAGAGACCCAGTACTTC.

In its sample, this clonotype was seen a few times. The rearrangement links TRBV6-2 or TRBV6-3 to TRBJ2-7; 10 bases are a match to TRBD2. J lost 2 bases, V lost 9 bases, and 7 bases had no gene match. The CDR3 is made up of 14 amino acids. From germline, CDR1 is MNHEY and CDR2 SVGEGT. The CDR3 reads CASGAGLATYEQYV. The CDR3 DNA follows: TGTGCCAGTGGTGCGGGACTAGCGACCTACGAGCAGTACGTC.